This entry is about one T cell receptor beta chain. Its matching antigen is unknown. TCRdb redid the calling of the multiplex PCR reads with MiXCR, one entry per CDR3 protein. Of over 200,000 distinct CDR3 sequences in the sample, about 34% were seen once. These data originate in a study of breast tumors, draining lymph nodes, adjacent tissues. Samples came from axillary lymph nodes draining the breast cancer. Germline CDR1 and CDR2: ENHRY and SYGVKD. CDR3 length equals 15 residues. The trim removed 4 bases at V and 3 bases at J, leaving 2 bases unmatched. Findings and limits, study-wide: Compared with lymph nodes, tumors were less diverse; compared with nontumor tissue, more. Luminal-like breast cancer showed significantly higher tumor–nontumor repertoire similarity than basal-like.

This chain uses TRBV10-3 with TRBJ2-3, with 12 bases aligning to TRBD2. Sample: axillary lymph node tissue. The sequence came from a female donor with breast cancer. Some clones in this sample may be carry-over from other donors' samples. As DNA, the CDR3 is TGTGCCATCAGTGGCGGGACTAGCGGGACAGATACGCAGTATTTT. Its protein is CAISGGTSGTDTQYF.